The following is a TCR beta chain sequence with its context. The sample is drawn from a study of cytomegalovirus exposure and HLA in healthy donors. V was pared by 4 bases and J by 5 bases, with 12 bases between. The CDR3 loop spans 14 amino acids. Germline assignment: CDR1 SNHLY and CDR2 FYNNEI. Method: immunoSEQ multiplex PCR; TCRdb's copy keeps in-frame clones and lacks some. The repertoire consists of tens of thousands of clones, with 70% to 90% occurring once and the leading ten covering 3.8%. The origin of this receptor is a woman aged 18-29 years in good health and CMV-seropositive. The gene calls are TRBV2 and TRBJ1-5, with a weak D call TRBD1 (5 bases). The sample consisted of PBMCs. Here the CDR3 DNA reads TGTGCCAGCAGTGTGGACATCGGGTATCAGCCCCAGCATTTT. Protein sequence: CASSVDIGYQPQHF.